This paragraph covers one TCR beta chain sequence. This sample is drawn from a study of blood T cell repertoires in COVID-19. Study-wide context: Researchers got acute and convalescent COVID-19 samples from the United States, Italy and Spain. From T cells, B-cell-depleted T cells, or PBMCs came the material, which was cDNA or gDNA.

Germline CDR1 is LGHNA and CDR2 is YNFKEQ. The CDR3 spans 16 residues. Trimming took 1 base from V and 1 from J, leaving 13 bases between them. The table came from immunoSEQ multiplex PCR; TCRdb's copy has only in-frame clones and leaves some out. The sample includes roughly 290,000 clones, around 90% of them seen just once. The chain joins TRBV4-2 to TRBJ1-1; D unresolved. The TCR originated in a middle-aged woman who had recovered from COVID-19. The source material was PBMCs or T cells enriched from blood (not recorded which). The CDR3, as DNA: TGTGCCAGCAGCCAAGGGAGCGGCCCCTCGAACACTGAAGCTTTCTTT. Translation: CASSQGSGPSNTEAFF.